This TCR beta chain comes out of a study of T cells after yellow fever vaccination. One entry per CDR3 protein results from TCRdb running MiXCR on the 5' RACE reads. The data hold some 260,000 distinct CDR3 sequences, with roughly 5% observed a single time. V lost 3 bases to trimming and J lost 2 bases; unmatched junction nucleotides: 5. This CDR3 is 16 amino acids long. This clonotype was seen at least ten times. Material: CD4+ T cells sorted from PBMCs, obtained on the day of the yellow fever booster vaccination. This sequence originates from a man aged 18-30 years who received the YFV17D yellow fever vaccine. V is TRBV12-3 or TRBV12-4 and J is TRBJ1-5, with TRBD1 matching over 9 bases. Here the CDR3 DNA reads TGTGCCAGCAGTTTGTGGGGACAGGGTGGCAATCAGCCCCAGCATTTT. Protein sequence: CASSLWGQGGNQPQHF.